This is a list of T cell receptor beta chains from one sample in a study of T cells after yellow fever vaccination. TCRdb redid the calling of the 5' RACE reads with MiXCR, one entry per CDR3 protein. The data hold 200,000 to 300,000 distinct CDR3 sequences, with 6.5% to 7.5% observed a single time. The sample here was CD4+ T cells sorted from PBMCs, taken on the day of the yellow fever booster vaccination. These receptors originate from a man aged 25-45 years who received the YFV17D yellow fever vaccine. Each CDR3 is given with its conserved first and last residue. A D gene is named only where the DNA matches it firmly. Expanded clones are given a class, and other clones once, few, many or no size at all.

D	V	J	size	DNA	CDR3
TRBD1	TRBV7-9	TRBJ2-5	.	TGTGCCAGCAGCTACCATGGACAGGGGCCCGGGGAGACCCAGTACTTC	CASSYHGQGPGETQYF
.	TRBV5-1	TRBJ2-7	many	TGCGCCAGCAGCCCGTCTGGGACATCGTCCTACGAGCAGTACTTC	CASSPSGTSSYEQYF
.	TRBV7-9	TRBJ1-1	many	TGTGCCAGCAGCAGGCAGAACACTGAAGCTTTCTTT	CASSRQNTEAFF
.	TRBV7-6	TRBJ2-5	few	TGTGCCAGCAGCTTCGAAGGGGGGAAGACCCAGTACTTC	CASSFEGGKTQYF
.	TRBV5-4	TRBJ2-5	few	TGTGCCAGCAGCCCGGGGTCCCTAGGGGCCCAAGAGACCCAGTACTTC	CASSPGSLGAQETQYF
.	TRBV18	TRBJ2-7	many	TGTGCCAGCTCACCAAACTCCCTGGCAGGATCCTTCGAGCAGTACTTC	CASSPNSLAGSFEQYF
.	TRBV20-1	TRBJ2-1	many	TGCAGTGCTAGACAGGGTCCCGCCTACAATGAGCAGTTCTTC	CSARQGPAYNEQFF
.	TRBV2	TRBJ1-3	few	TGTGCCAGCAGTGAAGGCAGGGGAAACTCTGGAAACACCATATATTTT	CASSEGRGNSGNTIYF
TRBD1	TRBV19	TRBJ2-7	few	TGTGCCAGTAGACCCCCGGGGACAGGGCCCGACTACGAGCAGTACTTC	CASRPPGTGPDYEQYF
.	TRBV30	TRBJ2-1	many	TGTGCCTGGAGTAAATGGAATGAGCAGTTCTTC	CAWSKWNEQFF
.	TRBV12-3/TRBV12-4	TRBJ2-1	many	TGTGCCAGCAGTTTGACAGCTAAGAGGGATGAGCAGTTCTTC	CASSLTAKRDEQFF
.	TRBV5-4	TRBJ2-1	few	TGTGCCAGCAGCGGATGGAATGAGCAGTTCTTC	CASSGWNEQFF
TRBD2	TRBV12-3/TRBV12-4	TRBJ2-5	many	TGTGCCAGCAGAAGTAGCGGGAGTGAGACCCAGTACTTC	CASRSSGSETQYF
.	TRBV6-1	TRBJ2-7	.	TGTGCCAGCAGCCCCGGTTCCACAGGGCCCGGGGAGCAGTACTTC	CASSPGSTGPGEQYF
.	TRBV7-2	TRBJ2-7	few	TGTGCCAGCAGCTTAGGTAGCGGAAGCTCCTACGAGCAGTACTTC	CASSLGSGSSYEQYF
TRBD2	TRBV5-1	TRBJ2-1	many	TGCGCCAGCAGCGAGGGGACTAGCGGGGTCTACAATGAGCAGTTCTTC	CASSEGTSGVYNEQFF
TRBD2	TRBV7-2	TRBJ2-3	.	TGTGCCAGTCGGAGGACTAGCGGGATATATACGCAGTATTTT	CASRRTSGIYTQYF
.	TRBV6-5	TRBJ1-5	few	TGTGCCAGCAGCTCCGGGACGAGAGCACAGCCCCAGCATTTT	CASSSGTRAQPQHF
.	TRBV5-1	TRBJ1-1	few	TGCGCCAGCAGCATGACGGAAGCCACTGAAGCTTTCTTT	CASSMTEATEAFF
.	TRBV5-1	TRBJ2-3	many	TGTGCCAGCAGCAGTAGCGGCAGCACAGATACGCAGTATTTT	CASSSSGSTDTQYF
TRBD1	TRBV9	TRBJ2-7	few	TGTGCCAGCAGCGCTGGGACAGATTACGAGCAGTACTTC	CASSAGTDYEQYF
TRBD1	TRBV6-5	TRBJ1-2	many	TGTGCCAGCAGTTACTCGATTTTCACAGGGGGAAGCTACACCTTC	CASSYSIFTGGSYTF
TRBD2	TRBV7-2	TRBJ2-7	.	TGTGCCAGCAGTTTTAGCATCCCCACTAGCGGGAGTTCCTACGAGCAGTACTTC	CASSFSIPTSGSSYEQYF
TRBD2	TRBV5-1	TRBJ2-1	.	TGCGCCAGCAGCCTCACTACTAGCGGGGGAGCTTACAATGAGCAGTTCTTC	CASSLTTSGGAYNEQFF
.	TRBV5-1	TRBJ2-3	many	TGCGCCAGCAGCTTGTCAGATACGCAGTATTTT	CASSLSDTQYF
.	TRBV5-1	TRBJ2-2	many	TGCGCCAGCAGCTTGGCAGCTGGCGGGTCAGCGAACACCGGGGAGCTGTTTTTT	CASSLAAGGSANTGELFF
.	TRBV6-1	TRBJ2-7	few	TGTGCCAGCAGCAGACCTTACCCTTTTTACGAGCAGTACTTC	CASSRPYPFYEQYF
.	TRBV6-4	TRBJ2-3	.	TGTGCCAGCAGTGACGTGGGTAGAGCCACAGATACGCAGTATTTT	CASSDVGRATDTQYF
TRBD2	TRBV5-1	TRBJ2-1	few	TGCGCCAGCAGCTTGGTGGCTAGCGGGCCTACTGAGCAGTTCTTC	CASSLVASGPTEQFF
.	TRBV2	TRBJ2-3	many	TGTGCCAGCAGTGAATTAACTAGCCGCACAGATACGCAGTATTTT	CASSELTSRTDTQYF
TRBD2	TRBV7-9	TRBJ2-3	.	TGTGCCAGCAGCCGTCCGGTGGGAGGGCCTGTCACAGATACGCAGTATTTT	CASSRPVGGPVTDTQYF
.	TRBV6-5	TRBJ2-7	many	TGTGCCAGCAGTTACTCAGCCAAGCCGTCCTACGAGCAGTACTTC	CASSYSAKPSYEQYF
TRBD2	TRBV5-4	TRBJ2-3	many	TGTGCCAGCCAGGGACTAGCGGACGCTGGAGATACGCAGTATTTT	CASQGLADAGDTQYF
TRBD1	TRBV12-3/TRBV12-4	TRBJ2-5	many	TGTGCCAGCAGTTTCATCGGGACAGGTCAAGAGACCCAGTACTTC	CASSFIGTGQETQYF
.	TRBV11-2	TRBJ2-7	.	TGTGCCAGCAGCTTAATGCGCGGACCCTACGAGCAGTACTTC	CASSLMRGPYEQYF
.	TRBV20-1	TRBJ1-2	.	TGCAGTGCTGTGCCGGAGGGCCCCCCCGGGCTTGGCTACACCTTC	CSAVPEGPPGLGYTF
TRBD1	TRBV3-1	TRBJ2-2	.	TGTGCCAGCAGCGTCCTAGGACAGGGTCCCTCCGGGGAGCTGTTTTTT	CASSVLGQGPSGELFF
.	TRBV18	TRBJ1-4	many	TGTGCCAGCTCCTACGCCGCAGCTAATGAAAAACTGTTTTTT	CASSYAAANEKLFF
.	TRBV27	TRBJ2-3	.	TGTACCAGCCGCCTTAAGGCGATCGGGAGTTACACAGATACGCAGTATTTT	CTSRLKAIGSYTDTQYF
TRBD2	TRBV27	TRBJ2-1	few	TGTGCCAGCAGTTTACCCACACGGCGGGAGCGGGATGAGCAGTTCTTC	CASSLPTRRERDEQFF
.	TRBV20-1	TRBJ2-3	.	TGCAGTGCTAGAGGGGCTCCCGCGGCAACAGATACGCAGTATTTT	CSARGAPAATDTQYF
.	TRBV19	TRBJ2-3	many	TGTGCCAGTAGTGGCCTAAACGCGGGAACAGATACGCAGTATTTT	CASSGLNAGTDTQYF
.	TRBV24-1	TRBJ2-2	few	TGTGCCACCATGTCCCGAAAAGGGGAGCTGTTTTTT	CATMSRKGELFF
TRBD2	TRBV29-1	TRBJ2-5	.	TGCAGCGTTGTACCCTTAGCGGGAGTACGCGAGACCCAGTACTTC	CSVVPLAGVRETQYF
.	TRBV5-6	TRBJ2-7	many	TGTGCCAGCAGCTTTGTGGTAGCAAAACCCTACGAGCAGTACTTC	CASSFVVAKPYEQYF
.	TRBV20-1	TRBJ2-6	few	TGCAGTGCTATGTGGGGGGCCAACGTCCTGACTTTC	CSAMWGANVLTF
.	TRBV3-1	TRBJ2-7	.	TGTGCCAGCAGCCAGGTCAAGGGGGAGCAGTACTTC	CASSQVKGEQYF
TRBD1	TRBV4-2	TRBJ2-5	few	TGTGCCAGCAGCCAAGTAGGGGGCAGTGGTCAAGAGACCCAGTACTTC	CASSQVGGSGQETQYF
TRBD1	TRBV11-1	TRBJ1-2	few	TGTGCCAGCAGCTGGGGACAGCGAGAAGGCTACACCTTC	CASSWGQREGYTF
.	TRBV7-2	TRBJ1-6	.	TGTGCCAGCAGCTTAGGGCGAGGGCAGGGTTATAATTCACCCCTCCACTTT	CASSLGRGQGYNSPLHF
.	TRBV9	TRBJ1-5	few	TGTGCCAGCAGCGTAGAGGGGGGCAGGGAACAGCCCCAGCATTTT	CASSVEGGREQPQHF